The clone carrying this TCR beta chain was seen only a few times. The sample comes from a study of early T cells in non-severe SARS-CoV-2 infection. Unique molecular identifiers were affixed to single, distinct cDNA molecules. A single record per CDR3 protein comes from TCRdb applying MiXCR to the 5' RACE reads. Here the sample spans 40,000 to 45,000 distinct CDR3 sequences, roughly 11% being singletons. This sequence originates from an adult who was a healthcare worker with PCR-confirmed SARS-CoV-2 infection or an uninfected control (not recorded which). Sequenced input: whole blood.

The CDR3 loop is CASSPTESGTQYF. Here the CDR3 DNA reads TGTGCCAGCTCACCTACGGAGTCTGGGACCCAGTACTTC. The chain carries TRBV18 and TRBJ2-5, with D hard to call. Germline V gene sequence: CDR1 KGHSH, CDR2 LQKENI. With 3 bases removed from V and 7 bases from J, the gap between germline ends came to 12 bases. The CDR3 spans 13 residues.